This note documents a single TCR beta chain sequence. Germline V lookup: CDR1 SGHRS, CDR2 YFSETQ. Trimming left V 1 base short and J 8 bases short, with 16 bases between. The length of the CDR3 is 14 residues. These data are taken from a study of OX40 agonist ivuxolimab in advanced cancers. This table comes from immunoSEQ multiplex PCR, and its TCRdb copy is limited to in-frame clones, with some not included. The sample records tens of thousands of clones, approximately 80% being singletons. Autoimmune disease history or systemic immunosuppression meant exclusion. This clonotype was obtained from an adult with an advanced solid tumor such as melanoma, head and neck, liver or kidney cancer. The chain couples TRBV5-1 to TRBJ2-7; D is possibly TRBD2 (5 bases). The sequenced sample was CD4+ or CD8+ T cells sorted from blood, obtained in a trial of the OX40 agonist ivuxolimab. The CDR3 DNA follows: TGCGCCAGCAGCTTGCAAGCGGAGCCTATCCAGCAGTACTTC. This translates into CASSLQAEPIQQYF.